This TCR beta chain derives from a study of CD8 T cells in ankylosing spondylitis. Study findings and constraints: Matched ankylosing spondylitis synovial fluid reportedly contained a significantly enriched population of disease-linked clones. About 8 highly homologous variants made up a TCR beta motif, and this motif appeared characteristic of ankylosing spondylitis blood.

About this clonotype itself: Its antigen is undetermined.

The CDR3 has 18 amino acids. From germline, CDR1 is SGHAT and CDR2 FQNNGV. V dropped 2 bases and J dropped 2; count of bases not matched to a gene: 12. MiXCR was run by TCRdb on the 5' RACE reads, yielding one entry per CDR3 protein. The table has 400,000 to 450,000 distinct CDR3 sequences, about 15% seen once. The clonotype comes from a male donor with ankylosing spondylitis. The chain couples TRBV11-2 to TRBJ2-1; 7 bases line up with TRBD2. The specimen was blood, either unsorted or a sorted T cell fraction (not recorded which). CDR3 in amino acids: CASSLYTGSLAAYNEQFF. In nucleotides, the CDR3 is TGTGCCAGCAGCTTATATACCGGGAGTCTAGCGGCCTACAATGAGCAGTTCTTC.